This entry describes one T cell receptor (beta chain). In the same sample, other DNA sequences code for this CDR3. The sample is drawn from a study of shared clonotypes between healthy human individuals. Study-wide background: Each donor's CD8 memory used one plate, CD8 naive two, each CD4 subset three.

CDR1 and CDR2 (germline): SGHRS, YFSETQ. V lost 0 bases and J lost 6; bases outside the gene matches: 3. The CDR3 runs 15 residues. Sequencing was performed with immunoSEQ multiplex PCR; in TCRdb, only in-frame clones are kept and a portion is missing. The repertoire consists of fewer than 2.5 million clones, with approximately 93% occurring once and the leading ten covering about 0.34%. The sample taken for sequencing was naive CD4+ T cells from PBMCs. As for subset: CD45RA+ positively selected. This TCR came from a man between 18 and 29 years old in good health. Some clones in this sample may be carry-over from other donors' samples. V and J are TRBV5-1 and TRBJ2-2, with TRBD2 matching 9 bases. In nucleotides, the CDR3 is TGCGCCAGCAGCTTGGTTGCGGGAGGGCCCGGGGAGCTGTTTTTT. Encoded protein: CASSLVAGGPGELFF.